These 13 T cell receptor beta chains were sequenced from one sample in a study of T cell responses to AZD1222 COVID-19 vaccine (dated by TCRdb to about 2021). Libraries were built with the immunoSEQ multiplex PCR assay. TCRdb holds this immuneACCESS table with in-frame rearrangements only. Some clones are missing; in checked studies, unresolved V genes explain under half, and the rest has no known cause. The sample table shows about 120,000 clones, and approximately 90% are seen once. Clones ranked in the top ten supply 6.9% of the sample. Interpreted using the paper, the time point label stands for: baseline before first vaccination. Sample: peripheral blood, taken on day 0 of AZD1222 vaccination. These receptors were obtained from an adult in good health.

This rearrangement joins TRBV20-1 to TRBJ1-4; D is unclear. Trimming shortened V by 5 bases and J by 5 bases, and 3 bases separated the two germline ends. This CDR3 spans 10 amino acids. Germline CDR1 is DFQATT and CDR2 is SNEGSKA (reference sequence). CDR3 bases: TGCAGTGCTTCAAATGAAAAACTGTTTTTT. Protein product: CSASNEKLFF.

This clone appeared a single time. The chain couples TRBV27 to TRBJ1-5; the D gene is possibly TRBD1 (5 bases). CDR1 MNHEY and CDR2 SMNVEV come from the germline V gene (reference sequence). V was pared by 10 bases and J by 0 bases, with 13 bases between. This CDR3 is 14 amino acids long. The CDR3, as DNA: TGTGCCACCGGGGACGGCTATAGCAATCAGCCCCAGCATTTT. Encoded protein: CATGDGYSNQPQHF.

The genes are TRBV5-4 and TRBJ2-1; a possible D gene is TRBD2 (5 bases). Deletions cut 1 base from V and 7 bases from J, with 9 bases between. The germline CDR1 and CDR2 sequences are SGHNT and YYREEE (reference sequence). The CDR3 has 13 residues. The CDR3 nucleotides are TGTGCCAGCAGCTTGACCGGGGAAAATGAGCAGTTCTTC. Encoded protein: CASSLTGENEQFF.

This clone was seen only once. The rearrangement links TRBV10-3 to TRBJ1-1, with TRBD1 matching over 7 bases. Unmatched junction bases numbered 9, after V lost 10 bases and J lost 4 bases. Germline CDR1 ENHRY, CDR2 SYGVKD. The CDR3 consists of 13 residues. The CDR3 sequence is CATRQGAGTEAFF. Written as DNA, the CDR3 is TGTGCCACCAGACAGGGAGCTGGCACTGAAGCTTTCTTT.

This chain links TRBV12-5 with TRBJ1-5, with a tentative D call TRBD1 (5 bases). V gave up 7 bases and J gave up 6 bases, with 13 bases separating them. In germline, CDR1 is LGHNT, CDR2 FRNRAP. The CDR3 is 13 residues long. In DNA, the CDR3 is TGTGCTAGTGCCCAGGGAAGGGGTCAGCCCCAGCATTTT. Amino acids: CASAQGRGQPQHF.

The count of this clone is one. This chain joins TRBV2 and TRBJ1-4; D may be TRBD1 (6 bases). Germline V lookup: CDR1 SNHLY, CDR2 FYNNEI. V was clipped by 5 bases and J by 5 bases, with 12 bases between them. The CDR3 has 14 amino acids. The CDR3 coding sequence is TGTGCCAGCAGTTCGGACAGCAAGAATGAAAAACTGTTTTTT. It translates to CASSSDSKNEKLFF.

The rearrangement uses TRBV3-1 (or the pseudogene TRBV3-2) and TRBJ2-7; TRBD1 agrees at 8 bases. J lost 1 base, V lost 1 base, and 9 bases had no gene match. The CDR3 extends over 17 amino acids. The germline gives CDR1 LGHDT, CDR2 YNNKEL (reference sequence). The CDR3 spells CASSQACGDRRSYEQYF. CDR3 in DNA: TGTGCCAGCAGCCAAGCCTGTGGGGACAGGAGATCCTACGAGCAGTACTTC.

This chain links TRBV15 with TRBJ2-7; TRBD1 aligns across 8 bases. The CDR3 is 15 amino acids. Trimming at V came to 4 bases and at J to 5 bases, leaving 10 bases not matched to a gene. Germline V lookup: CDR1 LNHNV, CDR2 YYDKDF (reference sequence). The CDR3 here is CATSTWTGHVHEQYF. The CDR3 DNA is TGTGCCACCAGCACATGGACAGGGCACGTCCACGAGCAGTACTTC.

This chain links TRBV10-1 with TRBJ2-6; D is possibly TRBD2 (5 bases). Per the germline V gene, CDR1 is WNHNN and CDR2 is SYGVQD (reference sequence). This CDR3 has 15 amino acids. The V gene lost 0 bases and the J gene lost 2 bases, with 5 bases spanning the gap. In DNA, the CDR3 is TGCGCCAGCAGTGAGTCCGGGGCTGGGGCCAACGTCCTGACTTTC. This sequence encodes CASSESGAGANVLTF.

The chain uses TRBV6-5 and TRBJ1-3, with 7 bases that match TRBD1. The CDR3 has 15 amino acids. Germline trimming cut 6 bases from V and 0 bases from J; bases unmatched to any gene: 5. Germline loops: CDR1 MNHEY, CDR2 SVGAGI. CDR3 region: CASSRQGDSGNTIYF. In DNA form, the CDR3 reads TGTGCCAGCAGCCGTCAGGGGGACTCTGGAAACACCATATATTTT.

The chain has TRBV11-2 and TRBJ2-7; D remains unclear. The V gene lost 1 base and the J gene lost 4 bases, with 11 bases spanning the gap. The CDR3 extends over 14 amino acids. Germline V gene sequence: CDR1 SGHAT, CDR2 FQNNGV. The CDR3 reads CASSLGFVGYEQYF. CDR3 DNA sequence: TGTGCCAGCAGCTTAGGCTTCGTAGGGTACGAGCAGTACTTC.

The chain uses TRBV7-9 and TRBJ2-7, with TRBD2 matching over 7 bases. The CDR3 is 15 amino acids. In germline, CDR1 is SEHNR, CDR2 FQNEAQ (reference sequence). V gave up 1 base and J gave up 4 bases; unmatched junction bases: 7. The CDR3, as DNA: TGTGCCAGCAGCTTAGATCGGACTAGACGGTACGAGCAGTACTTC. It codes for CASSLDRTRRYEQYF.

The CDR3 region is CASSMGSEQYF. The CDR3 DNA sequence: TGTGCCAGTAGTATGGGTAGCGAGCAGTACTTC. This chain links TRBV19 with TRBJ2-7; D unclear. CDR1 and CDR2 from the germline V gene are LNHDA and SQIVND (reference sequence). There are 11 residues in the CDR3. Trimming stripped 3 bases from V and 6 bases from J, with 6 bases between.